The 17 T cell receptor beta chains listed next were all sequenced from one sample in a study of beta chain features in type 1 diabetes. The sequenced template was cDNA made from the entire isolated RNA. Measured with immunoSEQ multiplex PCR; TCRdb has only the in-frame clones, and not every one. This sample carries almost 350,000 clones, 15% to 20% of them seen once, and the ten largest clones take around 0.044%. Specimen: naive CD4+ T cells from blood. The receptors here all came from a woman aged 18 to 35 in good health.

This clone has just one count. The chain links TRBV11-3 to TRBJ2-5; no definite D call. Trimming cost V 1 base and J 2 bases, with 8 bases left between them. This CDR3 is built from 14 residues. Germline V CDR1 and CDR2: SGHNT, YENEEA. CDR3 in amino acids: CASSLGGSQETQYF. CDR3 DNA sequence: TGTGCCAGCAGCTTAGGCGGCAGTCAAGAGACCCAGTACTTC.

The rearrangement uses TRBV18 and TRBJ1-4; a possible D gene is TRBD1 (5 bases). CDR3 length: 15 residues. Germline loops: CDR1 KGHSH, CDR2 LQKENI. Trimming took off 4 bases at V and 4 bases at J, with 13 bases between the two ends. The chain's CDR3 is CASSLDRKYNEKLFF. DNA for the CDR3: TGTGCCAGCTCACTAGACAGAAAGTATAATGAAAAACTGTTTTTT.

A few counts support this clone. The chain carries TRBV5-1 and TRBJ2-7; 8 nucleotides agree with TRBD1. Germline CDR1 is SGHRS and CDR2 is YFSETQ. This CDR3 has 15 residues. Trimming took 3 bases from V and 1 from J; bases not matched to a gene: 6. For the CDR3, the DNA is TGCGCCAGCAGCTCTGGGACAGGCGATTCCTACGAGCAGTACTTC. It codes for CASSSGTGDSYEQYF.

In this sample, this clone turned up once. V and J are TRBV4-1 and TRBJ2-3, with D uncertain. This CDR3 comprises 18 residues. V was pared by 0 bases and J by 1 base, with 17 bases between. The germline gives CDR1 MGHRA, CDR2 YSYEKL. CDR3 amino acids: CASSQDLNLLSRTDTQYF. CDR3 coding DNA: TGCGCCAGCAGCCAAGATCTGAACCTCCTATCGCGCACAGATACGCAGTATTTT.

V and J are TRBV29-1 and TRBJ2-1, with 7 bases fitting TRBD2. Germline CDR1 is SQVTM and CDR2 is ANQGSEA. The CDR3 has 15 amino acids. V shed 4 bases, J shed 1 base, and the junction held 7 bases outside the gene matches. In DNA form, the CDR3 reads TGCAGCGTTGTCGTTACGGGAGGTTCCTACAATGAGCAGTTCTTC. Translation gives CSVVVTGGSYNEQFF.

The CDR3 protein is CSVVGTRGTGNTQYF. The CDR3 DNA reads TGCAGCGTTGTCGGAACGCGGGGAACTGGAAATACGCAGTATTTT. This sequence joins TRBV29-1 and TRBJ2-3, with D possibly TRBD2 on 6 matching bases. Germline V gene lookup returns CDR1 SQVTM and CDR2 ANQGSEA. The V and J ends lost 4 bases and 7 bases respectively, with 21 bases between them. The CDR3 has 15 residues.

As concerns this clone: Other DNA sequences of this sample code for an identical CDR3. The rearrangement joins TRBV30 to TRBJ2-1; 11 bases line up with TRBD2. Germline V lookup: CDR1 GTSNPN, CDR2 SVGIG (reference sequence). The trim removed 3 bases at V and 6 bases at J, leaving 1 base unmatched. CDR3 size: 13 residues. The CDR3 is CAWRLAGGNEQFF. CDR3 bases: TGTGCCTGGAGGCTAGCGGGGGGCAATGAGCAGTTCTTC.

The chain carries TRBV7-9 and TRBJ1-5; 7 nucleotides line up with TRBD1. Losses at the gene ends were 5 bases for V and 14 bases for J; bases not matched to a gene: 12. Germline CDR1 SEHNR, CDR2 FQNEAQ (reference sequence). The CDR3 contains 13 residues. For the CDR3, the DNA is TGTGCCAGCAGCGACCGGGACAGCCGTACCAAGCATTTT. It codes for CASSDRDSRTKHF.

The CDR3 DNA reads TGTGCCAGCAGTCGGTTCACTACCACCGGGGAGCTGTTTTTT. Protein sequence: CASSRFTTTGELFF. V gene TRBV27 combines with J gene TRBJ2-2; D call uncertain. The CDR3 covers 14 residues. V was pared by 5 bases and J by 4 bases, with 11 bases between. CDR1 and CDR2 (germline): MNHEY, SMNVEV (reference sequence).

This clone was seen more than once but under ten times. The V and J genes are TRBV6-5 and TRBJ2-1; 7 bases are shared with TRBD1. Germline V lookup: CDR1 MNHEY, CDR2 SVGAGI. The CDR3 runs to 14 residues. V was pared by 2 bases and J by 7 bases, with 5 bases of the junction left unmatched. As DNA, the CDR3 is TGTGCCAGCAGTTACGAAACAGGGGTGAATGAGCAGTTCTTC. This codes for CASSYETGVNEQFF.

This clone was counted a few times. The rearrangement joins TRBV30 to TRBJ2-1; the match to TRBD2 covers 9 bases. V dropped 1 base and J dropped 10; count of bases not matched to a gene: 5. Germline CDR1 reads GTSNPN; CDR2 reads SVGIG (reference sequence). CDR3 length equals 13 residues. As DNA, the CDR3 is TGTGCCTGGAGTGCGAGCGGGGGGTGGGAGCAGTTCTTC. It specifies CAWSASGGWEQFF.

This clone was found a few times. J is TRBJ2-1 and V is TRBV9; 13 positions agree with TRBD2. Unmatched junction bases numbered 5, after V lost 0 bases and J lost 8 bases. This CDR3 is 16 amino acids long. Germline lookup yields CDR1 SGDLS and CDR2 YYNGEE. CDR3 DNA: TGTGCCAGCAGCGTAGGGACTAGCGGGAGTCCCGATGAGCAGTTCTTC. It yields the protein CASSVGTSGSPDEQFF.

This clone was counted between two and nine times. This chain joins TRBV12-5 and TRBJ2-5; D is possibly TRBD2 (6 bases). V lost 0 bases and J lost 7, with 18 bases in between. CDR1 LGHNT and CDR2 FRNRAP come from the germline V gene. The CDR3 spans 16 residues. Here the CDR3 reads CASGLVLGGDAVTQYF. The DNA of the CDR3 is TGTGCTAGTGGTTTGGTACTAGGCGGGGATGCGGTGACCCAGTACTTC.

The rearrangement links TRBV13 to TRBJ1-2, with a tentative D call TRBD1 (6 bases). The CDR3 covers 13 residues. Looked up from germline, CDR1 is PRHDT and CDR2 is FYEKMQ (reference sequence). Trimming stripped 8 bases from V and 3 bases from J, with 13 bases between. Here the CDR3 DNA reads TGTGCCAGCGAAGAACAGGGATACTATGGCTACACCTTC. The encoded protein is CASEEQGYYGYTF.

The CDR3 loop is CASSSPSGTITYEQYF. CDR3 DNA sequence: TGTGCCAGCAGTTCCCCCAGCGGTACAATTACCTACGAGCAGTACTTC. This chain links TRBV28 with TRBJ2-7; weak D call: TRBD2 (5 bases). The germline CDR1 and CDR2 sequences are MDHEN and SYDVKM. The CDR3 covers 16 residues. V gave up 4 bases and J gave up 2 bases, with 18 bases separating them.

In this sample, this clone turned up a few times. The V call is TRBV5-1, the J call TRBJ2-7; a possible D gene is TRBD2 (5 bases). The CDR3 loop spans 13 amino acids. Germline V gene data show CDR1 as SGHRS and CDR2 as YFSETQ. Trimming took off 1 base at V and 5 bases at J, with 10 bases between the two ends. The CDR3 nucleotides are TGCGCCAGCAGCTTGTTAGGGAGTGACGAGCAGTACTTC. Protein sequence: CASSLLGSDEQYF.

This chain uses TRBV6-6 with TRBJ1-1; TRBD1 matches at 9 bases. Germline V gene data show CDR1 as MNHNY and CDR2 as SVGAGI (reference sequence). Germline trimming cut 5 bases from V and 0 bases from J; bases unmatched to any gene: 7. CDR3 length: 16 residues. CDR3 sequence: CASSPGQGHMNTEAFF. The CDR3 nucleotides are TGTGCCAGCAGTCCCGGACAGGGGCATATGAACACTGAAGCTTTCTTT.